This T cell receptor (beta chain) was sequenced for a study of T cell changes during pregnancy in multiple sclerosis. The protocol was immunoSEQ multiplex PCR, while the TCRdb copy is restricted to in-frame clones and leaves out a portion. The sample shows roughly 29,000 clones, roughly nine tenths of them seen only once. The specimen was CD8+ T cells from peripheral blood mononuclear cells, collected before pregnancy. The TCR sequence derives from a female donor with multiple sclerosis, enrolled in a pregnancy study.

DNA for the CDR3: TGCGCCAGCAGTGTACAAGATAACACTGAAGCTTTCTTT. The encoded protein is CASSVQDNTEAFF. The chain uses TRBV10-2 and TRBJ1-1; D gene unclear. The CDR3 is 13 residues long. Germline CDR1 is WSHSY and CDR2 is SAAADI. Trimming stripped 4 bases from V and 2 bases from J, with 8 bases between.